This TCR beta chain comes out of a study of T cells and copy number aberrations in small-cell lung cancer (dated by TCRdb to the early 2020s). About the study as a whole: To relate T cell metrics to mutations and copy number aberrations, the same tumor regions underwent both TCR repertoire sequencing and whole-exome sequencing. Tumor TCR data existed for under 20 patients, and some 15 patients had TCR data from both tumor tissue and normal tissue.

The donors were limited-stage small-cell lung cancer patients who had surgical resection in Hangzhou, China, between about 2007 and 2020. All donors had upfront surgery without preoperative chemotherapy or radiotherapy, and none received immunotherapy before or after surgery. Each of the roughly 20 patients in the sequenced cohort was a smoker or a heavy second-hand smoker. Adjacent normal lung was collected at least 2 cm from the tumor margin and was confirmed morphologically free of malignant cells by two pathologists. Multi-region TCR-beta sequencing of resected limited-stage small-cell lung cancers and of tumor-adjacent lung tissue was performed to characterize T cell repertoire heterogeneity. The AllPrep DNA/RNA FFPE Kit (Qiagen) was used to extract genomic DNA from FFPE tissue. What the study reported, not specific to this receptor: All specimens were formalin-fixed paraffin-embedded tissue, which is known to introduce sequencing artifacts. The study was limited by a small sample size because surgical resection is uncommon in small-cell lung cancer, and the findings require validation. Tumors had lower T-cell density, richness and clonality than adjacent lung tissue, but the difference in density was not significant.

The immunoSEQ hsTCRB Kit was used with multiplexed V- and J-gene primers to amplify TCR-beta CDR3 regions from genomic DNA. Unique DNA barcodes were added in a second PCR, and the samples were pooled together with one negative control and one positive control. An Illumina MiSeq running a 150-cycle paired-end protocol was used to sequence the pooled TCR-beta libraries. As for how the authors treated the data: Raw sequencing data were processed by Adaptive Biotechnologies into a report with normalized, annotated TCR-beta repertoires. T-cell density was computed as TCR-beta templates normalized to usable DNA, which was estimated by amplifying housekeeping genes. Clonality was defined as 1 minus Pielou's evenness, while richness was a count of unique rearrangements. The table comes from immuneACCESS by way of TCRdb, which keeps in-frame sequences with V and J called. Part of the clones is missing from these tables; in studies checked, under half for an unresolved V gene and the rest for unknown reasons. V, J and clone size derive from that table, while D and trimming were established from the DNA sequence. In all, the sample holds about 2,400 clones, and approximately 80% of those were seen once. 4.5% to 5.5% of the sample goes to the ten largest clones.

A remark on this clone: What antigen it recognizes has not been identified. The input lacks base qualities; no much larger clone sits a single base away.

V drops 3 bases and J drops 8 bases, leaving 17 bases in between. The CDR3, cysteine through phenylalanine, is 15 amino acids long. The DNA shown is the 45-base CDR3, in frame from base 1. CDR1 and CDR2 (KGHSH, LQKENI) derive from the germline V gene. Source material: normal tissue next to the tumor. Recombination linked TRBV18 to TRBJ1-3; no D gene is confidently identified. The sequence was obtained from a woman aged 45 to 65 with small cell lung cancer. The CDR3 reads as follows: CASSPLMVGSDTIYF. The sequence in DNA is TGTGCCAGCTCACCCCTGATGGTGGGATCGGACACCATATATTTT.